A single sample gave rise to the 15 T cell receptor beta chains below, sequenced in a study of blood T cell repertoires in COVID-19 (dated by TCRdb to the early 2020s). Library preparation used the immunoSEQ multiplex PCR assay. The source is immuneACCESS, and TCRdb retained only in-frame sequences with V and J called. Part of the clones is not carried over; for the studies checked, unresolved V genes explain less than half of this, and the remainder is unexplained. For this sample the table gives fewer than 250,000 clones, of which roughly four fifths were detected only once. Of the sample, approximately 4.5% is held by the ten largest clones. Specimen: peripheral blood. These receptors all stem from a woman in her 70s with acute or convalescent COVID-19.

The gene calls are TRBV5-4 and TRBJ1-2; D unresolved. From germline, CDR1 is SGHNT and CDR2 YYREEE (reference sequence). CDR3 length: 17 residues. Trimming took 1 base from V and 8 from J, leaving 24 bases between them. CDR3 nucleotides: TGTGCCAGCAGCTTGTTTTTGAGATTGGGAGGAAGCGGCGGCTACACCTTC. Amino acids: CASSLFLRLGGSGGYTF.

V and J are TRBV6-4 and TRBJ1-4; the D is unclear. CDR1 and CDR2 (germline): MRHNA, SNTAGT. Trimming cost V 7 bases and J 7 bases, with 13 bases left between them. CDR3 length: 13 residues. CDR3 loop: CASTSPSGEKLFF. For the CDR3, the DNA is TGTGCCAGCACCTCCCCCTCAGGTGAAAAACTGTTTTTT.

This clone has only a few counts. V gene TRBV11-2 combines with J gene TRBJ2-5; D may be TRBD2 (7 bases). The CDR3 runs 17 residues. The V and J ends lost 2 bases and 5 bases respectively, with 21 bases between them. CDR1 is SGHAT and CDR2 is FQNNGV in the germline V gene. DNA of the CDR3: TGTGCCAGCAGCTTATTCGGGGGGCACGACACAAGGGAGACCCAGTACTTC. This sequence encodes CASSLFGGHDTRETQYF.

The CDR3 protein is CASSFTGGSPLHF. The CDR3 DNA follows: TGTGCCAGCAGCTTCACAGGGGGATCACCCCTCCACTTT. The chain couples TRBV7-2 to TRBJ1-6, with TRBD1 matching 8 bases. CDR1 is SGHTA and CDR2 is FQGNSA in the germline V gene. V was clipped by 3 bases and J by 10 bases; unmatched bases: 2. The CDR3 contains 13 residues.

The J gene is TRBJ1-5, the V gene TRBV6-6, with 7 bases identical to TRBD1. V shed 6 bases and J 4 bases; nucleotides not matched to a gene: 3. Germline V gene data show CDR1 as MNHNY and CDR2 as SVGAGI (reference sequence). The CDR3 is made up of 13 amino acids. The CDR3 sequence: CASRRDSNQPQHF. In nucleotides, the CDR3 is TGTGCCAGCAGGCGGGACAGTAATCAGCCCCAGCATTTT.

The chain couples TRBV7-9 to TRBJ1-2; 9 nucleotides line up with TRBD1. Germline V gene lookup returns CDR1 SEHNR and CDR2 FQNEAQ (reference sequence). CDR3 length: 12 amino acids. J gave up 8 bases and V 5 bases, and 3 bases lay outside the gene matches. The CDR3 is CASSNGQGGYTF. The CDR3 nucleotides are TGTGCCAGCAGCAACGGACAGGGGGGCTACACCTTC. Drawing the rest from reference TRBV7-9 and TRBJ1-2, the complete variable domain is DTGVSQNPRHKITKRGQNVTFRCDPISEHNRLYWYRQTLGQGPEFLTYFQNEAQLEKSRLLSDRFSAERPKGSFSTLEIQRTEQGDSAMYLCASSNGQGGYTFGSGTRLTVV.

The V gene is TRBV12-3 or TRBV12-4, the J gene TRBJ1-5; D is perhaps TRBD1 (5 bases). The CDR3 loop spans 13 amino acids. Trimming cost V 4 bases and J 4 bases, with 8 bases left between them. This CDR3 reads CASSSGENQPQHF. CDR3 nucleotides: TGTGCCAGCAGTTCGGGGGAGAATCAGCCCCAGCATTTT.

The rearrangement links TRBV3-1 (or the pseudogene TRBV3-2) to TRBJ1-1; 7 bases map to TRBD1. The trim removed 5 bases at V and 1 base at J, leaving 7 bases unmatched. The length of the CDR3 is 15 residues. Germline V gives CDR1 LGHDT, CDR2 YNNKEL (reference sequence). This CDR3 is CASSGGGGANTEAFF. CDR3 bases: TGTGCCAGCAGCGGTGGAGGGGGCGCGAACACTGAAGCTTTCTTT.

The chain combines TRBV2 with TRBJ2-7, with TRBD1 identical over 7 bases. The CDR3 has 14 amino acids. Germline V gene sequence: CDR1 SNHLY, CDR2 FYNNEI. V lost 6 bases, J lost 1 base, and 6 bases stayed unmatched. Here the CDR3 reads CASRPGQRSYEQYF. The CDR3 DNA sequence: TGTGCCAGCAGGCCGGGACAGAGATCCTACGAGCAGTACTTC.

CDR3: CATSDLSYGYTF. CDR3 sequence (DNA): TGTGCCACCAGTGACCTTAGCTATGGCTACACCTTC. The V call is TRBV24-1, the J call TRBJ1-2; D remains ambiguous. The CDR3 has 12 residues. Trimming removed 4 bases from V and 4 bases from J, with 6 bases in between. The V gene's germline CDR1 is KGHDR and CDR2 SFDVKD.

V gene TRBV7-9 combines with J gene TRBJ2-1; weak D call: TRBD1 (5 bases). V lost 0 bases, J lost 7 bases, and 13 bases lay in between. Germline lookup yields CDR1 SEHNR and CDR2 FQNEAQ (reference sequence). CDR3 length: 15 amino acids. As DNA, the CDR3 is TGTGCCAGCAGCTTAGCAGGGGCGAATACAAATGAGCAGTTCTTC. Protein: CASSLAGANTNEQFF.

This clone was detected once. The chain has TRBV18 and TRBJ2-3; TRBD1 might be the D (5 bases). This CDR3 contains 16 residues. In germline, CDR1 is KGHSH, CDR2 LQKENI. V was trimmed by 2 bases and J by 2 bases, leaving 14 bases between them. The CDR3 bases are TGTGCCAGCTCACCAAGGTATGACAGCTACACAGATACGCAGTATTTT. It encodes CASSPRYDSYTDTQYF.

This clone was seen a handful of times. The J gene is TRBJ1-6, the V gene TRBV4-3, with D perhaps TRBD1 (6 bases). The CDR3 covers 15 residues. Looked up from germline, CDR1 is LGHNA and CDR2 is YSLEER. With 4 bases removed from V and 7 bases from J, the gap between germline ends came to 14 bases. The CDR3 sequence: CASSLARTENSPLHF. In DNA, the CDR3 is TGCGCCAGCAGCCTCGCCCGGACAGAAAATTCACCCCTCCACTTT.

This clone was seen a handful of times. The chain is built from TRBV4-3 and TRBJ1-2, with a tentative D call TRBD1 (6 bases). This CDR3 region has 13 residues. V lost 1 base and J lost 8, with 11 bases in between. Per the germline V gene, CDR1 is LGHNA and CDR2 is YSLEER. The CDR3 spells CASSQASGEGYTF. CDR3 DNA: TGCGCCAGCAGCCAAGCTTCAGGGGAGGGCTACACCTTC.

The chain is built from TRBV11-2 and TRBJ2-1, with D possibly being TRBD2 (6 bases). V was shortened by 5 bases and J by 0 bases, with 11 bases between the two germline ends. Germline CDR1 reads SGHAT; CDR2 reads FQNNGV. The CDR3 extends over 15 amino acids. CDR3 sequence: CASSRMRGSYNEQFF. DNA for the CDR3: TGTGCCAGCAGCCGGATGCGGGGCTCCTACAATGAGCAGTTCTTC.